These 14 T cell receptor beta chains originate from one sample sequenced in a study of shared clonotypes between healthy human individuals (dated by TCRdb to 2018 to 2021). Preparation of the library involved the immunoSEQ multiplex PCR assay. TCRdb provides this immuneACCESS table in a form limited to in-frame rearrangements. Some clones are lacking; in checked studies, under half of them reflect an unresolved V gene, and why the rest are absent is not known. A total of about 2.5 million clones appear in this sample, around 93% of them only once. The ten largest clones add up to 0.37% of the sample. Sequencing used naive CD4+ T cells from PBMCs. This specimen's cell subset or site label, interpreted: CD45RA+ positively selected. All receptors come from a man aged 18 to 35 in good health. Some clones in this sample may be carry-over from other donors' samples.

Note on this clone: This specimen includes other DNA sequences encoding the same CDR3. The chain carries TRBV6-1 and TRBJ1-5; possible D gene TRBD1, 5 bases. The CDR3 consists of 14 residues. Germline-derived CDR1 and CDR2 are MNHNS and SASEGT. The V gene lost 7 bases and the J gene lost 1 base, with 11 bases spanning the gap. Here the CDR3 DNA reads TGTGCCAGCACAGGGACGGTAAGCAATCAGCCCCAGCATTTT. It translates to CASTGTVSNQPQHF.

The rearrangement links TRBV28 to TRBJ2-7; possible D gene TRBD1, 5 bases. The CDR3 has 14 residues. V lost 5 bases, J lost 3 bases, and 14 bases lay in between. CDR1 MDHEN and CDR2 SYDVKM come from the germline V gene. This CDR3 reads CASSPLGQGYEQYF. The CDR3 DNA reads as TGTGCCAGCAGTCCGCTTGGGCAGGGCTACGAGCAGTACTTC.

The rearrangement joins TRBV11-2 to TRBJ1-1, with D possibly TRBD1 on 5 matching bases. Trimming cost V 4 bases and J 7 bases, with 13 bases left between them. CDR1 is SGHAT, CDR2 FQNNGV, per germline. The CDR3 sequence is 13 residues long. The CDR3 sequence: CASSSNWGGEAFF. The DNA for the CDR3 is TGTGCCAGCAGCTCAAACTGGGGGGGTGAAGCTTTCTTT.

The CDR3 DNA reads TGTGCCAGCAGCCCAGGCGGTTTGGGAAACATTCAGTACTTC. Protein: CASSPGGLGNIQYF. This rearrangement joins TRBV5-4 to TRBJ2-4; D is ambiguous. CDR1 and CDR2 (germline): SGHNT, YYREEE (reference sequence). The ends were cut back, 4 bases at V and 6 bases at J, with 14 bases in the middle. This CDR3 comprises 14 residues.

This clone came up once. This chain uses TRBV5-6 with TRBJ2-1; TRBD2 agrees at 7 bases. Germline values: CDR1 SGHDT, CDR2 YYEEEE. The V segment lost 3 bases and the J segment 3 bases; nucleotides outside the gene matches: 6. The CDR3 extends over 15 amino acids. The CDR3 loop reads CASSSQTSNYNEQFF. In nucleotides, the CDR3 is TGTGCCAGCAGCTCCCAGACTAGCAACTACAATGAGCAGTTCTTC.

This chain joins TRBV5-1 and TRBJ2-1, with D tentatively TRBD2 (6 bases). The CDR3 has 17 residues. V was shortened by 0 bases and J by 3 bases, with 16 bases between the two germline ends. CDR1 is SGHRS and CDR2 is YFSETQ in the germline V gene. Here the CDR3 DNA reads TGCGCCAGCAGCTTGGTTTACACGGTGCGGGACTACAATGAGCAGTTCTTC. Translated: CASSLVYTVRDYNEQFF. Filled out from reference TRBV5-1 and TRBJ2-1, the complete variable domain reads KAGVTQTPRYLIKTRGQQVTLSCSPISGHRSVSWYQQTPGQGLQFLFEYFSETQRNKGNFPGRFSGRQFSNSRSEMNVSTLELGDSALYLCASSLVYTVRDYNEQFFGPGTRLTVL.

The chain recombines TRBV30 with TRBJ2-1, with D uncertain. The V gene lost 2 bases and the J gene lost 5 bases, with 7 bases spanning the gap. Germline lookup yields CDR1 GTSNPN and CDR2 SVGIG (reference sequence). This CDR3 comprises 12 residues. The CDR3 DNA sequence: TGTGCCTGGAGTAACCGAGACAATGAGCAGTTCTTC. This gives the protein CAWSNRDNEQFF. Based on the CDR3 plus reference TRBV30 and TRBJ2-1, the full variable domain is SQTIHQWPATLVQPVGSPLSLECTVEGTSNPNLYWYRQAAGRGLQLLFYSVGIGQISSEVPQNLSASRPQDRQFILSSKKLLLSDSGFYLCAWSNRDNEQFFGPGTRLTVL.

The V and J genes are TRBV4-3 and TRBJ2-5; the D call may be TRBD1 or TRBD2 (6 bases each). The CDR3 totals 15 residues. Germline V gene data show CDR1 as LGHNA and CDR2 as YSLEER. The ends were cut back, 0 bases at V and 5 bases at J, with 13 bases in the middle. The CDR3 bases are TGCGCCAGCAGCCAAGATGTGTTAGGGGGGGAGACCCAGTACTTC. Its translation: CASSQDVLGGETQYF.

To note about this clone: Other DNA sequences from this sample encode an identical CDR3 as well. The V gene is TRBV28, the J gene TRBJ1-2; perhaps TRBD1 as D (5 bases). The CDR3 totals 13 residues. Trimming pared 6 bases from V and 4 bases from J, leaving 12 bases between. Germline values: CDR1 MDHEN, CDR2 SYDVKM. The CDR3 reads CASSPDGGYGYTF. The CDR3, as DNA: TGTGCCAGCAGCCCGGATGGGGGCTATGGCTACACCTTC.

About this clone: Different DNA sequences within this sample yield the same CDR3. The genes are TRBV7-2 and TRBJ2-1; 12 nucleotides align to TRBD2. V gave up 6 bases and J gave up 2 bases; unmatched junction bases: 2. The CDR3 consists of 15 residues. CDR1 is SGHTA, CDR2 FQGNSA, per germline. The chain's CDR3 is CASRRTSGAYNEQFF. In nucleotides, the CDR3 is TGTGCCAGCAGACGGACTAGCGGGGCCTACAATGAGCAGTTCTTC.

This rearrangement joins TRBV7-9 to TRBJ2-7; 7 bases agree with TRBD1. With V trimmed by 5 bases and J by 2 bases, 6 bases remained unmatched. There are 14 residues in the CDR3. Germline V lookup: CDR1 SEHNR, CDR2 FQNEAQ (reference sequence). The CDR3 region has the DNA TGTGCCAGCAGCCCAACAGGGGTACCCTACGAGCAGTACTTC. Residues: CASSPTGVPYEQYF.

The chain is built from TRBV18 and TRBJ1-4; 7 bases line up with TRBD1. This CDR3 is built from 14 residues. Germline CDR1 is KGHSH and CDR2 is LQKENI. J gave up 3 bases and V 7 bases, and 5 bases lay outside the gene matches. CDR3 residues: CASFPGQPNEKLFF. Written as DNA, the CDR3 is TGTGCCAGCTTTCCGGGACAGCCTAATGAAAAACTGTTTTTT. Combining the CDR3 with reference TRBV18 and TRBJ1-4 gives the whole variable domain NAGVMQNPRHLVRRRGQEARLRCSPMKGHSHVYWYRQLPEEGLKFMVYLQKENIIDESGMPKERFSAEFPKEGPSILRIQQVVRGDSAAYFCASFPGQPNEKLFFGSGTQLSVL.

This clone occurred once. The genes are TRBV30 and TRBJ2-5; 7 bases agree with TRBD1. Germline V gene sequence: CDR1 GTSNPN, CDR2 SVGIG (reference sequence). This CDR3 is 15 amino acids long. After removal of 8 bases from V and 5 bases from J, the junction contained 17 bases not matched to a gene. CDR3 amino acids: CALQRLGGSFETQYF. In nucleotides, the CDR3 is TGTGCCCTACAACGCCTAGGGGGCAGTTTTGAGACCCAGTACTTC. The variable domain in full, completed from reference TRBV30 and TRBJ2-5, reads SQTIHQWPATLVQPVGSPLSLECTVEGTSNPNLYWYRQAAGRGLQLLFYSVGIGQISSEVPQNLSASRPQDRQFILSSKKLLLSDSGFYLCALQRLGGSFETQYFGPGTRLLVL.

This clone was observed a single time. This specimen includes other DNA sequences encoding the same CDR3. This chain connects TRBV28 to TRBJ2-7; D perhaps matches TRBD1 (6 bases). Germline assignment: CDR1 MDHEN and CDR2 SYDVKM. The V end was cut by 5 bases, the J end by 1 base, with 9 bases between. CDR3 length: 13 residues. CDR3 region: CASSGTPSYEQYF. CDR3 DNA: TGTGCCAGCAGTGGGACACCATCCTACGAGCAGTACTTC.